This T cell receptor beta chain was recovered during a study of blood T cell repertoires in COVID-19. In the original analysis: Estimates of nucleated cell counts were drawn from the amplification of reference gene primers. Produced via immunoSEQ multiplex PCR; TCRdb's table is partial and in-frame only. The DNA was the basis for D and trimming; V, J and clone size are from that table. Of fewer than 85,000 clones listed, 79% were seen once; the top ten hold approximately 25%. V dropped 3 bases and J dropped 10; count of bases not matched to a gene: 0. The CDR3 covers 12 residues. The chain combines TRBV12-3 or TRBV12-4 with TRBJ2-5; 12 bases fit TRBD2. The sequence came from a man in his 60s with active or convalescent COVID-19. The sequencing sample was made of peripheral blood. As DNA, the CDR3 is TGTGCCAGCAGTTTGGGACTAGCGGGCCAGTACTTC. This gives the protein CASSLGLAGQYF.